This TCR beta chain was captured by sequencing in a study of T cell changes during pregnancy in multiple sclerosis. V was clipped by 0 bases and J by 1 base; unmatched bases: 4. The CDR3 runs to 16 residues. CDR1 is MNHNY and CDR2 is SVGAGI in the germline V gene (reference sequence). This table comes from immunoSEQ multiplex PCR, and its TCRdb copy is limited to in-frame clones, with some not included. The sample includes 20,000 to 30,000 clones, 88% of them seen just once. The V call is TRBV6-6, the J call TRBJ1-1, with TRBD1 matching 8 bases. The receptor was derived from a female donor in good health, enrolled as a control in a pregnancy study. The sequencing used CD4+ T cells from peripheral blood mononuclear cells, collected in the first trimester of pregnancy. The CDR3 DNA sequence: TGTGCCAGCAGTTACTCCAGGGGGCCGGGGAACACTGAAGCTTTCTTT. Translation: CASSYSRGPGNTEAFF.